This entry lists 24 T cell receptor beta chains sequenced from one sample in a study of blood T cell repertoires in COVID-19. The repertoire was sequenced with immunoSEQ multiplex PCR; TCRdb's copy has only in-frame clones and lacks some. The sample records around 250,000 clones, about 80% being singletons. Sequences were obtained from peripheral blood. These receptors were collected from a man in his fifties or sixties with active or convalescent COVID-19.

As regards this clone: This sample also contains other DNA sequences that code for the same CDR3. The chain recombines TRBV5-1 with TRBJ2-7, with D possibly TRBD1 on 6 matching bases. CDR1 SGHRS and CDR2 YFSETQ come from the germline V gene. The CDR3 sequence is 13 residues long. V lost 4 bases to trimming and J lost 1 base, with 9 bases between them. CDR3 region: CASSGRGSYEQYF. The CDR3 DNA follows: TGCGCCAGCAGCGGCAGGGGATCCTACGAGCAGTACTTC.

The chain is built from TRBV2 and TRBJ2-7; possibly TRBD2 for D (5 bases). From germline, CDR1 is SNHLY and CDR2 FYNNEI. The CDR3 is 13 amino acids. Trimming pared 6 bases from V and 5 bases from J, leaving 14 bases between. CDR3: CASRRNTRDEQYF. The CDR3 region has the DNA TGTGCCAGCAGACGAAACACGAGGGACGAGCAGTACTTC.

This clone has only a few counts. The genes are TRBV18 and TRBJ1-1; 10 bases match TRBD1. The V and J ends lost 3 bases and 6 bases, in that order; junction bases with no gene match: 1. Germline loops: CDR1 KGHSH, CDR2 LQKENI. This CDR3 contains 13 residues. CDR3 amino acids: CASSPGQGAEAFF. The CDR3 coding sequence is TGTGCCAGCTCACCTGGACAGGGGGCTGAAGCTTTCTTT.

This chain links TRBV2 with TRBJ2-7; 13 bases align to TRBD2. The CDR3 has 15 residues. CDR1 is SNHLY, CDR2 FYNNEI, per germline. Trimming took 5 bases from V and 6 from J; bases not matched to a gene: 7. This chain's CDR3 is CASSWTSGGLGEQYF. In DNA, the CDR3 is TGTGCCAGCAGTTGGACTAGCGGGGGCCTCGGCGAGCAGTACTTC.

The J gene is TRBJ2-7, the V gene TRBV28, with D maybe TRBD1 (5 bases). The ends were cut back, 3 bases at V and 5 bases at J, with 11 bases in the middle. CDR1 MDHEN and CDR2 SYDVKM come from the germline V gene. This CDR3 is 13 amino acids long. Here the CDR3 DNA reads TGTGCCAGCAGTTTGGGCCAGGACAACGAGCAGTACTTC. Amino acid sequence: CASSLGQDNEQYF.

The V and J genes are TRBV10-3 and TRBJ1-5; 8 positions agree with TRBD1. This CDR3 is 15 amino acids long. Germline V gene lookup returns CDR1 ENHRY and CDR2 SYGVKD. V was clipped by 3 bases and J by 7 bases; unmatched bases: 8. CDR3 DNA sequence: TGTGCCATCAGTGATTCCGGACAGGGCGGACAGCCCCAGCATTTT. It encodes CAISDSGQGGQPQHF.

The chain joins TRBV7-2 to TRBJ1-2; the match to TRBD1 covers 7 bases. The CDR3 is 14 residues long. Germline assignment: CDR1 SGHTA and CDR2 FQGNSA. Germline trimming cut 2 bases from V and 3 bases from J; bases unmatched to any gene: 3. In nucleotides, the CDR3 is TGTGCCAGCAGCTTACCCGACAGGGACTATGGCTACACCTTC. The encoded protein is CASSLPDRDYGYTF.

The chain couples TRBV2 to TRBJ1-4, with D tentatively TRBD1 (5 bases). The V gene lost 7 bases and the J gene lost 5 bases, with 11 bases spanning the gap. This CDR3 has 13 amino acids. The germline V gene encodes CDR1 SNHLY and CDR2 FYNNEI. In DNA form, the CDR3 reads TGTGCCAGCATCAGGGTCCCAAATGAAAAACTGTTTTTT. Residues: CASIRVPNEKLFF.

The chain combines TRBV11-3 with TRBJ2-5; the match to TRBD2 covers 12 bases. This CDR3 spans 16 amino acids. Germline V gives CDR1 SGHNT, CDR2 YENEEA. V lost 7 bases and J lost 4; bases outside the gene matches: 10. The CDR3 spells CASTTELAGGGETQYF. In DNA, the CDR3 is TGTGCCAGCACAACGGAACTAGCGGGGGGAGGAGAGACCCAGTACTTC. The whole variable domain, remainder taken from reference TRBV11-3 and TRBJ2-5, is EAGVVQSPRYKIIEKKQPVAFWCNPISGHNTLYWYLQNLGQGPELLIRYENEEAVDDSQLPKDRFSAERLKGVDSTLKIQPAELGDSAVYLCASTTELAGGGETQYFGPGTRLLVL.

This clone has a handful of counts. The chain recombines TRBV30 with TRBJ1-4; 8 bases map to TRBD1. J lost 10 bases, V lost 1 base, and 11 bases had no gene match. The CDR3 length is 15 residues. Germline V gene lookup returns CDR1 GTSNPN and CDR2 SVGIG (reference sequence). In DNA, the CDR3 is TGTGCCTGGAGTGCCCCGGGACAGGTGACGGGAAAACTGTTTTTT. Encoded protein: CAWSAPGQVTGKLFF.

The chain recombines TRBV11-2 with TRBJ1-3; D gene uncertain. This CDR3 has 14 residues. CDR1 and CDR2 (germline): SGHAT, FQNNGV. Trimming shortened V by 1 base and J by 4 bases, and 8 bases separated the two germline ends. CDR3 sequence (DNA): TGTGCCAGCAGCTTAGGCTCGGAGGGAAACACCATATATTTT. Encoded protein: CASSLGSEGNTIYF.

CDR3 sequence (DNA): TGTGCCAGCAGCCCGGGACTCGCTGCGAACACCGGGGAGCTGTTTTTT. Its translation: CASSPGLAANTGELFF. J is TRBJ2-2 and V is TRBV4-2; a weak D match, TRBD2 (6 bases). Germline V gene lookup returns CDR1 LGHNA and CDR2 YNFKEQ. The CDR3 runs 16 residues. V was trimmed by 4 bases and J by 0 bases, leaving 12 bases between them.

This sequence joins TRBV7-3 and TRBJ2-1; maybe TRBD2 (6 bases). V lost 1 base, J lost 6 bases, and 7 bases lay in between. The CDR3 sequence is 13 residues long. Germline lookup yields CDR1 SGHTA and CDR2 FQGTGA. CDR3 sequence: CASSLMGGNEQFF. The CDR3 bases are TGTGCCAGCAGCTTAATGGGGGGCAATGAGCAGTTCTTC.

This clone occurred a few times. The V call is TRBV28, the J call TRBJ1-3, with D perhaps matching TRBD1 (6 bases). The ends were cut back, 6 bases at V and 5 bases at J, with 14 bases in the middle. CDR3 length: 14 residues. The V gene's germline CDR1 is MDHEN and CDR2 SYDVKM. The CDR3, as DNA: TGTGCCAGCAGAGAAGGGGGTGCGAGAAACACCATATATTTT. It is translated as CASREGGARNTIYF.

This clone was recorded only once. V gene TRBV30 combines with J gene TRBJ1-1; 7 positions agree with TRBD1. CDR3 length: 14 residues. Germline V CDR1 and CDR2: GTSNPN, SVGIG (reference sequence). The trim removed 3 bases at V and 0 bases at J, leaving 4 bases unmatched. The CDR3 loop is CAWRSRGLNTEAFF. CDR3 sequence (DNA): TGTGCCTGGAGAAGCAGGGGGTTGAACACTGAAGCTTTCTTT.

By frequency in the sample, this clone is medium-sized. It is unclear where the CDR3 begins or ends on the DNA, so no DNA is shown, and the CDR3 is as TCRdb lists it. This chain uses TRBV12-1 with TRBJ1-5; TRBD1 is the table's D call, not checked against the DNA. TRBV12-1 is marked as a pseudogene. The CDR3 has 16 amino acids, counting both end residues. The chain's CDR3 is CASSFGKGASNQPQHF.

V gene TRBV18 combines with J gene TRBJ1-6; 8 nucleotides line up with TRBD1. The CDR3 consists of 14 residues. Germline CDR1 reads KGHSH; CDR2 reads LQKENI. V was pared by 3 bases and J by 8 bases, with 3 bases of the junction left unmatched. This chain's CDR3 is CASSPTGVDSPLHF. The CDR3, as DNA: TGTGCCAGCTCACCGACAGGGGTGGATTCACCCCTCCACTTT.

The J gene is TRBJ2-3, the V gene TRBV5-1; 11 bases agree with TRBD2. The junction had 9 bases not matched to a gene; V was cut back by 4 bases and J by 2 bases. Germline values: CDR1 SGHRS, CDR2 YFSETQ. This CDR3 has 17 residues. The CDR3 nucleotides read TGCGCCAGCAGCACTGCCGGGACTAGCGGATACACAGATACGCAGTATTTT. As protein: CASSTAGTSGYTDTQYF.

This rearrangement joins TRBV5-6 to TRBJ1-2; tentative D call: TRBD1 (6 bases). Germline-derived CDR1 and CDR2 are SGHDT and YYEEEE. This CDR3 is 12 amino acids long. The germline V and J ends were trimmed by 0 bases and 12 bases, with 12 bases remaining between them. The CDR3 nucleotides read TGTGCCAGCAGCTTGGCCCGACAGGACAACACCTTC. Its translation: CASSLARQDNTF.

The chain links TRBV7-2 to TRBJ1-4; 9 nucleotides match TRBD1. Germline V gives CDR1 SGHTA, CDR2 FQGNSA. The CDR3 runs 15 residues. The ends lost 8 bases at V and 7 bases at J; junction bases unmatched: 11. The CDR3 reads CASAEKQGAVEKLFF. For the CDR3, the DNA is TGTGCCAGCGCAGAAAAACAGGGGGCTGTTGAAAAACTGTTTTTT. Using reference TRBV7-2 and TRBJ1-4 for the parts outside the CDR3, the full variable domain is GAGVSQSPSNKVTEKGKDVELRCDPISGHTALYWYRQSLGQGLEFLIYFQGNSAPDKSGLPSDRFSAERTGGSVSTLTIQRTQQEDSAVYLCASAEKQGAVEKLFFGSGTQLSVL.

The chain has TRBV11-1 and TRBJ1-3; TRBD1 might be the D (6 bases). The CDR3 consists of 16 residues. Germline CDR1 reads SGHAT; CDR2 reads FQDESV (reference sequence). Trimming pared 5 bases from V and 1 base from J, leaving 15 bases between. The CDR3 coding sequence is TGTGCCAGCAGCCCCCAGCCCGGGACATCTGGAAACACCATATATTTT. The encoded protein is CASSPQPGTSGNTIYF.

This clone was recorded a few times. The gene calls are TRBV29-1 and TRBJ1-5; D not certain. CDR1 SQVTM and CDR2 ANQGSEA come from the germline V gene. V lost 4 bases, J lost 4 bases, and 11 bases lay in between. The CDR3 spans 13 residues. CDR3 DNA: TGCAGCGTTGGGGGAGGAGGGAATCAGCCCCAGCATTTT. This sequence encodes CSVGGGGNQPQHF.

This chain joins TRBV27 and TRBJ2-7, with TRBD1 as a possible D gene (6 bases). V was trimmed by 6 bases and J by 4 bases, leaving 10 bases between them. Per the germline V gene, CDR1 is MNHEY and CDR2 is SMNVEV (reference sequence). CDR3 length equals 12 residues. CDR3 sequence reads: CASSPDRYEQYF. CDR3 DNA sequence: TGTGCCAGCAGCCCTGACAGGTACGAGCAGTACTTC.

The V gene is TRBV19, the J gene TRBJ1-1; 8 bases line up with TRBD1. With 6 bases clipped from V and 6 bases from J, the junction kept 6 bases outside the gene matches. The CDR3 has 13 residues. Germline V gene sequence: CDR1 LNHDA, CDR2 SQIVND (reference sequence). The CDR3 region has the DNA TGTGCCAGTAGGGCAGGGGGCACGGCTGAAGCTTTCTTT. The encoded protein is CASRAGGTAEAFF. The full variable domain, completed using reference TRBV19 and TRBJ1-1, is DGGITQSPKYLFRKEGQNVTLSCEQNLNHDAMYWYRQDPGQGLRLIYYSQIVNDFQKGDIAEGYSVSREKKESFPLTVTSAQKNPTAFYLCASRAGGTAEAFFGQGTRLTVV.